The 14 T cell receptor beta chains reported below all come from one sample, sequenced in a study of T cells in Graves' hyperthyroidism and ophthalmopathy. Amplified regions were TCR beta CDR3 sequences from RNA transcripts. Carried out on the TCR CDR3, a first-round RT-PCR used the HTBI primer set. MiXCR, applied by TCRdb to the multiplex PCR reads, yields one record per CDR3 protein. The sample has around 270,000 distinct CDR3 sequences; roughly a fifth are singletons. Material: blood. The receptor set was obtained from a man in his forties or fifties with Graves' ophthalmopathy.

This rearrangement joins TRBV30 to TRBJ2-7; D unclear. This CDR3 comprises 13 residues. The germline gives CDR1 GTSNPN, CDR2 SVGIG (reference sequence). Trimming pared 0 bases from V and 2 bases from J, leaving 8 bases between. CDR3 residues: CAWSVTNTYEQYF. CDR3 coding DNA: TGTGCCTGGAGTGTAACTAATACCTACGAGCAGTACTTC.

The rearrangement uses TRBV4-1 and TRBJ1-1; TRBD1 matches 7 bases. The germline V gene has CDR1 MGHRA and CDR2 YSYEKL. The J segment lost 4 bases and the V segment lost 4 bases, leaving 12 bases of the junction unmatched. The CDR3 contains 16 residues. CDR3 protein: CASSPSPGGWGTEAFF. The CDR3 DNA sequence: TGCGCCAGCAGCCCCTCACCAGGGGGGTGGGGCACTGAAGCTTTCTTT.

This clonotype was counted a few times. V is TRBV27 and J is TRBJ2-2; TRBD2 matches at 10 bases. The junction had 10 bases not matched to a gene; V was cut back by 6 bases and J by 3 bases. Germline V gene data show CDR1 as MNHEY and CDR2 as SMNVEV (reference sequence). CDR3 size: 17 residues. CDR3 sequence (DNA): TGTGCCAGCAGCCGGGGGGGACTAGCGCTGGACACCGGGGAGCTGTTTTTT. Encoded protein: CASSRGGLALDTGELFF.

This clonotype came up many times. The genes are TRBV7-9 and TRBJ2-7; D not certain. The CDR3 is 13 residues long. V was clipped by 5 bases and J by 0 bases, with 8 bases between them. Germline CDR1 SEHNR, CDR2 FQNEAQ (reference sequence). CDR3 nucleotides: TGTGCCAGCAGCCTGAGCAGCTCCTACGAGCAGTACTTC. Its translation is CASSLSSSYEQYF.

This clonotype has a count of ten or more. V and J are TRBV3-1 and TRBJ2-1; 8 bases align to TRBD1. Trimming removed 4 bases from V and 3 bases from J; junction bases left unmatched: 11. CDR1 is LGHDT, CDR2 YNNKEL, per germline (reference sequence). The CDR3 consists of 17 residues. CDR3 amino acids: CASSPYSRGQDYNEQFF. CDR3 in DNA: TGTGCCAGCAGCCCCTACTCTCGGGGACAGGACTACAATGAGCAGTTCTTC.

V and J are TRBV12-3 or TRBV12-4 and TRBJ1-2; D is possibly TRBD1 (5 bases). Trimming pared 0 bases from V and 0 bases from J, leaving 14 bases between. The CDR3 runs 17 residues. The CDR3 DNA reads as TGTGCCAGCAGTTTAGCGCCGTGGGGCCCCGCTAACTATGGCTACACCTTC. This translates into CASSLAPWGPANYGYTF.

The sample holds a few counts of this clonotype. The chain's CDR3 is CASSQVRGPFGTGELFF. The CDR3 DNA reads as TGTGCCAGCAGCCAAGTGAGGGGGCCGTTTGGTACCGGGGAGCTGTTTTTT. The V and J genes are TRBV3-1 and TRBJ2-2, with 7 bases matching TRBD1. The CDR3 is 17 amino acids. V trimming: 1 base; J trimming: 5 bases; junction bases outside the gene matches: 10. The germline CDR1 and CDR2 sequences are LGHDT and YNNKEL (reference sequence). Full variable domain (remainder filled in from reference TRBV3-1 and TRBJ2-2): DTAVSQTPKYLVTQMGNDKSIKCEQNLGHDTMYWYKQDSKKFLKIMFSYNNKELIINETVPNRFSPKSPDKAHLNLHINSLELGDSAVYFCASSQVRGPFGTGELFFGEGSRLTVL.

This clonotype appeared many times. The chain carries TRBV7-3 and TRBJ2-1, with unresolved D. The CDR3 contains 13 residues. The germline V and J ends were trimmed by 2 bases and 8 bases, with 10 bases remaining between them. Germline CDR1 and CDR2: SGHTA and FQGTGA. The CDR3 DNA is TGTGCCAGCAGCTTAGGGGATTTGGATGAGCAGTTCTTC. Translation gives CASSLGDLDEQFF.

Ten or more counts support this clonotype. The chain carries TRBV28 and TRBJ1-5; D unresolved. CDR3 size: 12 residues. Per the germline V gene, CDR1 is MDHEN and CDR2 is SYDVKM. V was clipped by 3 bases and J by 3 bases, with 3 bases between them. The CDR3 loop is CASSFPNQPQHF. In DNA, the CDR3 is TGTGCCAGCAGTTTCCCCAATCAGCCCCAGCATTTT.

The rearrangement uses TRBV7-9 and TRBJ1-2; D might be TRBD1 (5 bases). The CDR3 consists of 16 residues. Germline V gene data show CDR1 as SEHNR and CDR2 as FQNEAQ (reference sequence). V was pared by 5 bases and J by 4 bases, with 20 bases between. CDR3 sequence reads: CASSRIGASLVYGYTF. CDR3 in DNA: TGTGCCAGCAGCCGAATCGGGGCCTCGCTTGTCTATGGCTACACCTTC.

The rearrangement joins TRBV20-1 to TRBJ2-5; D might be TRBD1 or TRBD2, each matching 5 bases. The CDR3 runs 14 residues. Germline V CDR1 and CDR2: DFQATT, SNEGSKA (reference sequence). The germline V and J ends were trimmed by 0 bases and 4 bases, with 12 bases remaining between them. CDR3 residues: CSARDLGERETQYF. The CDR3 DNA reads TGCAGTGCTAGAGATTTGGGGGAACGAGAGACCCAGTACTTC.

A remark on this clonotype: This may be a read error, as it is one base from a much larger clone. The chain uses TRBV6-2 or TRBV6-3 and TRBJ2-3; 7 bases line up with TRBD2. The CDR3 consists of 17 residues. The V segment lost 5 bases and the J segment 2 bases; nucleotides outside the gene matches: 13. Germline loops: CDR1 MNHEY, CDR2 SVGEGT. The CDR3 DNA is TGTGCCAGCAGTGTGGGTAGGGCGGGAGAACCCACAGATACGCAGTATTTT. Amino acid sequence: CASSVGRAGEPTDTQYF.

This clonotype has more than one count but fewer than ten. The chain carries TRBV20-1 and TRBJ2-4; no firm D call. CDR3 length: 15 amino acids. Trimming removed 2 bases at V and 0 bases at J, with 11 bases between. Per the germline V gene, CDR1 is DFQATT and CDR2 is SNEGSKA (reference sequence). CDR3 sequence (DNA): TGCAGTGCTAGACGGAGATACCTAGCCAAAAACATTCAGTACTTC. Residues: CSARRRYLAKNIQYF.

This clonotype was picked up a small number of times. The CDR3 nucleotides are TGCAGTGCTAGCCGACTAGCGGGAACTCGCGAGCAGTACTTC. Protein product: CSASRLAGTREQYF. V usage is TRBV20-1 and J usage is TRBJ2-7; TRBD2 agrees at 11 bases. Trimming at V came to 3 bases and at J to 6 bases, leaving 7 bases not matched to a gene. Germline assignment: CDR1 DFQATT and CDR2 SNEGSKA (reference sequence). The CDR3 totals 14 residues.